The source of this T cell receptor (beta chain) is a study of T cell therapy after organ transplantation. For the study at large: T cells were expanded two to three weeks with 30 CMV class I/II epitopes.

In regard to this clone: Its antigen is unknown.

Some clones are missing from TCRdb's copy, which holds only in-frame ones; the method was immunoSEQ multiplex PCR. The sample has 44,000 or so clones; 85% to 95% are singletons. This CDR3 contains 13 residues. Per the germline V gene, CDR1 is SEHNR and CDR2 is FQNEAQ (reference sequence). The V end was cut by 5 bases, the J end by 0 bases, with 5 bases between. General observations from the study: In nonresponders, large pretherapy expansions changed minimally after therapy. CD8 clonality fold change after therapy inversely tracked pretherapy clonality.

This clonotype was sampled from a human patient who had received a solid organ transplant and had CMV disease. The sample was CD8+ T cells from blood, taken before autologous CMV-specific T cell therapy. The J gene is TRBJ1-5, the V gene TRBV7-9; D unresolved. CDR3 sequence reads: CASSLNSNQPQHF. CDR3 DNA: TGTGCCAGCAGCCTGAATAGCAATCAGCCCCAGCATTTT.